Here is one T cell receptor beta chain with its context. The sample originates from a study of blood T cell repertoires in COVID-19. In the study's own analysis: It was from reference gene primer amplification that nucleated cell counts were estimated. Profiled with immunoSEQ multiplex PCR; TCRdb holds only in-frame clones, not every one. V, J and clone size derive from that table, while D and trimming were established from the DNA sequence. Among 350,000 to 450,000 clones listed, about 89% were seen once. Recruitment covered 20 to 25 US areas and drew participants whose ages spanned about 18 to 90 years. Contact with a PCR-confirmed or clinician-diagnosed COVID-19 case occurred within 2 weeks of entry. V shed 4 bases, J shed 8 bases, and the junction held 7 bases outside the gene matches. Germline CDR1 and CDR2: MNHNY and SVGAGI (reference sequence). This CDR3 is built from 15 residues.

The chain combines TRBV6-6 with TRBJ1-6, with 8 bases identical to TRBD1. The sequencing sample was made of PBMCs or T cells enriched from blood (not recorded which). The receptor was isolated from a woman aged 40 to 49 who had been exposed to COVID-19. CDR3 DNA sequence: TGTGCCAGCAGTTTGGGACAGGTCTTTTATTCACCCCTCCACTTT. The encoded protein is CASSLGQVFYSPLHF.